Following are 22 T cell receptor beta chains from one sample sequenced in a study of T cell responses to AZD1222 COVID-19 vaccine. Method: immunoSEQ multiplex PCR; TCRdb's copy keeps in-frame clones and lacks some. The data show some 200,000 clones, 80% to 95% seen once. This specimen consisted of peripheral blood, obtained 28 days after the second AZD1222 dose. The receptors were sampled from an adult who received the AZD1222 COVID-19 vaccine.

J is TRBJ1-5 and V is TRBV7-2; the D gene is possibly TRBD1 (5 bases). Germline V gene data show CDR1 as SGHTA and CDR2 as FQGNSA. The CDR3 runs 15 residues. Trimming removed 1 base at V and 7 bases at J, with 14 bases between. CDR3 in amino acids: CASSLVGQAGQPQHF. For the CDR3, the DNA is TGTGCCAGCAGCTTAGTGGGGCAGGCAGGCCAGCCCCAGCATTTT.

The CDR3 nucleotides read TGCGCCAGCAGTCCGGGACTAGCGGGGGTTGAGCAGTTCTTC. Encoded protein: CASSPGLAGVEQFF. The chain is built from TRBV10-1 and TRBJ2-1; 14 bases align to TRBD2. The CDR3 contains 14 residues. Germline V gene lookup returns CDR1 WNHNN and CDR2 SYGVQD (reference sequence). Trimming at V came to 5 bases and at J to 9 bases, leaving 3 bases not matched to a gene.

The chain employs TRBV18 and TRBJ2-5, with D tentatively TRBD1 (6 bases). The CDR3 contains 14 residues. The germline gives CDR1 KGHSH, CDR2 LQKENI. V was trimmed by 6 bases and J by 5 bases, leaving 16 bases between them. CDR3 coding DNA: TGTGCCAGCTCCCTAGGGATCCAGGGGGAGACCCAGTACTTC. As protein: CASSLGIQGETQYF.

The chain combines TRBV5-4 with TRBJ1-1, with 8 positions matching TRBD1. J was trimmed by 6 bases and V by 2 bases; bases with no gene match: 18. Germline-derived CDR1 and CDR2 are SGHNT and YYREEE (reference sequence). The CDR3 contains 18 residues. The CDR3 DNA follows: TGTGCCAGCAGCTTAAAGCAGGGGGCATTGCTGGGAGGCGCTGAAGCTTTCTTT. It codes for CASSLKQGALLGGAEAFF.

The chain couples TRBV12-3 or TRBV12-4 to TRBJ1-5; D is perhaps TRBD1 (5 bases). The CDR3 sequence is 12 residues long. Deletions cut 6 bases from V and 4 bases from J, with 7 bases between. The CDR3 sequence is CASSQGNQPQHF. The CDR3 nucleotides read TGTGCCAGCAGCCAGGGAAATCAGCCCCAGCATTTT.

This clone was seen just once. The genes are TRBV15 and TRBJ2-7; 10 bases fit TRBD1. The CDR3 has 15 residues. Per the germline V gene, CDR1 is LNHNV and CDR2 is YYDKDF (reference sequence). V trimming: 2 bases; J trimming: 2 bases; junction bases outside the gene matches: 3. The CDR3 DNA follows: TGTGCCACCAGCAGAACCGGGACAGGGGCCTACGAGCAGTACTTC. This sequence encodes CATSRTGTGAYEQYF. Drawing the rest from reference TRBV15 and TRBJ2-7, the complete variable domain is DAMVIQNPRYQVTQFGKPVTLSCSQTLNHNVMYWYQQKSSQAPKLLFHYYDKDFNNEADTPDNFQSRRPNTSFCFLDIRSPGLGDTAMYLCATSRTGTGAYEQYFGPGTRLTVT.

The rearrangement links TRBV10-3 to TRBJ1-5; tentatively, D is TRBD1 (6 bases). In germline, CDR1 is ENHRY, CDR2 SYGVKD. The CDR3 runs 16 residues. V lost 5 bases and J 4 bases, leaving 18 bases between the germline ends. The CDR3 is CAISPQGIGPNQPQHF. The CDR3 nucleotides are TGTGCCATCAGTCCACAGGGTATAGGCCCAAATCAGCCCCAGCATTTT.

This clone showed up just once. The chain couples TRBV5-4 to TRBJ1-1, with 8 bases that match TRBD1. Unmatched junction bases numbered 9, after V lost 1 base and J lost 7 bases. CDR1 and CDR2 from the germline V gene are SGHNT and YYREEE (reference sequence). The CDR3 sequence is 15 residues long. The CDR3 nucleotides read TGTGCCAGCAGCTTGTCTACAGGGGGTTCGGGTGAAGCTTTCTTT. Protein: CASSLSTGGSGEAFF.

The chain carries TRBV5-1 and TRBJ1-6; 8 nucleotides line up with TRBD1. CDR3 length: 15 amino acids. After removal of 0 bases from V and 5 bases from J, the junction contained 1 base not matched to a gene. Germline values: CDR1 SGHRS, CDR2 YFSETQ. The CDR3 sequence: CASSLGGQDNSPLHF. DNA of the CDR3: TGCGCCAGCAGCTTGGGGGGACAGGATAATTCACCCCTCCACTTT.

The chain is built from TRBV9 and TRBJ2-1, with 13 positions matching TRBD2. J was trimmed by 8 bases and V by 4 bases; bases with no gene match: 12. This CDR3 region has 17 residues. In germline, CDR1 is SGDLS, CDR2 YYNGEE. CDR3: CASSPRLTSGGADEQFF. CDR3 coding DNA: TGTGCCAGCAGCCCCCGATTAACTAGCGGGGGGGCTGATGAGCAGTTCTTC.

The rearrangement uses TRBV4-2 and TRBJ1-2; a possible D gene is TRBD1 (5 bases). CDR1 is LGHNA, CDR2 YNFKEQ, per germline. This CDR3 has 15 amino acids. Between the trimmed V and J ends, which lost 0 bases and 6 bases, there was a span of 14 bases. DNA of the CDR3: TGTGCCAGCAGCCAAGAAGGACCGGGGGGTCATGGCTACACCTTC. This translates into CASSQEGPGGHGYTF.

The chain is built from TRBV6-5 and TRBJ2-3; D is perhaps TRBD2 (6 bases). This CDR3 has 15 amino acids. CDR1 is MNHEY and CDR2 is SVGAGI in the germline V gene. Trimming pared 4 bases from V and 0 bases from J, leaving 11 bases between. CDR3 loop: CASSLRGLSTDTQYF. In nucleotides, the CDR3 is TGTGCCAGCAGTTTACGGGGGTTGAGCACAGATACGCAGTATTTT.

The chain recombines TRBV4-2 with TRBJ1-4, with TRBD1 matching 7 bases. The V gene end was trimmed by 2 bases and the J gene end by 7 bases; junction bases not matched to a gene: 4. The CDR3 runs 14 residues. Germline V gene lookup returns CDR1 LGHNA and CDR2 YNFKEQ. CDR3 in DNA: TGTGCCAGCAGCCAAAGAGACAGGGCTGAAAAACTGTTTTTT. Translation: CASSQRDRAEKLFF.

This clone was counted a few times. The chain uses TRBV10-3 and TRBJ2-3; perhaps TRBD1 as D (5 bases). The germline CDR1 and CDR2 sequences are ENHRY and SYGVKD. V was shortened by 0 bases and J by 11 bases, with 15 bases between the two germline ends. The CDR3 loop spans 14 amino acids. The CDR3 bases are TGTGCCATCAGTGAGTCTTCTGGCCAGGGCAGGCAGTATTTT. It yields the protein CAISESSGQGRQYF.

The chain has TRBV9 and TRBJ2-3, with a weak D call TRBD2 (7 bases). Germline CDR1 reads SGDLS; CDR2 reads YYNGEE. The germline V and J ends were trimmed by 4 bases and 4 bases, with 16 bases remaining between them. This CDR3 has 15 residues. CDR3 in DNA: TGTGCCAGCAGCCCCTCCGGGGGGCTATCAGATACGCAGTATTTT. This gives the protein CASSPSGGLSDTQYF.

The rearrangement links TRBV11-2 to TRBJ1-3; weak D call: TRBD1 (5 bases). The CDR3 contains 13 residues. Trimming cost V 8 bases and J 2 bases, with 10 bases left between them. Germline CDR1 and CDR2: SGHAT and FQNNGV. CDR3 loop: CASSDNAGNTIYF. Here the CDR3 DNA reads TGTGCCAGCTCGGACAATGCTGGAAACACCATATATTTT.

The chain couples TRBV7-2 to TRBJ1-2; 8 bases are a match to TRBD1. With V trimmed by 4 bases and J by 7 bases, 11 bases remained unmatched. Germline V gene lookup returns CDR1 SGHTA and CDR2 FQGNSA. CDR3 length: 15 amino acids. CDR3 region: CASSSPRGRPGGYTF. Written as DNA, the CDR3 is TGTGCCAGCAGCTCCCCCAGGGGGCGCCCAGGTGGCTACACCTTC.

This chain links TRBV7-2 with TRBJ1-6, with D possibly being TRBD1 (6 bases). Germline values: CDR1 SGHTA, CDR2 FQGNSA. Trimming shortened V by 5 bases and J by 4 bases, and 12 bases separated the two germline ends. The CDR3 extends over 15 amino acids. CDR3 DNA: TGTGCCAGCAGCCCCGGGACACCATATAATTCACCCCTCCACTTT. This codes for CASSPGTPYNSPLHF.

CDR3 coding DNA: TGCGCCAGCAGCTCCCAGGGGCCGCCGAACACTGAAGCTTTCTTT. This encodes CASSSQGPPNTEAFF. V and J are TRBV5-1 and TRBJ1-1; D possibly corresponds to TRBD1 (6 bases). The germline CDR1 and CDR2 sequences are SGHRS and YFSETQ. The CDR3 runs to 15 residues. V lost 3 bases and J lost 1, with 13 bases in between. The variable domain in full, with the rest retrieved from reference TRBV5-1 and TRBJ1-1, is KAGVTQTPRYLIKTRGQQVTLSCSPISGHRSVSWYQQTPGQGLQFLFEYFSETQRNKGNFPGRFSGRQFSNSRSEMNVSTLELGDSALYLCASSSQGPPNTEAFFGQGTRLTVV.

CDR3 residues: CASSQGGGVGRNTEAFF. The CDR3 DNA follows: TGCGCCAGCAGCCAAGGTGGGGGGGTAGGAAGGAACACTGAAGCTTTCTTT. The V gene is TRBV4-1, the J gene TRBJ1-1; D possibly corresponds to TRBD1 (5 bases). Germline lookup yields CDR1 MGHRA and CDR2 YSYEKL. The CDR3 loop spans 17 amino acids. Trimming pared 1 base from V and 1 base from J, leaving 16 bases between.

The chain combines TRBV19 with TRBJ1-2; D might be TRBD1 (5 bases). The germline V gene has CDR1 LNHDA and CDR2 SQIVND (reference sequence). With 0 bases removed from V and 4 bases from J, the gap between germline ends came to 18 bases. This CDR3 contains 17 residues. As DNA, the CDR3 is TGTGCCAGTAGTATAGACCTGACAGCTGCATATGGCTATGGCTACACCTTC. Translated: CASSIDLTAAYGYGYTF.

The V and J genes are TRBV6-1 and TRBJ2-5; D unclear. CDR1 MNHNS and CDR2 SASEGT come from the germline V gene. The V end was cut by 1 base, the J end by 1 base, with 10 bases between. This CDR3 is 15 amino acids long. DNA for the CDR3: TGTGCCAGCAGTGAAGTGAAGGCAGCCCAAGAGACCCAGTACTTC. It is translated as CASSEVKAAQETQYF.